The rows below give T cell receptor beta chains drawn from one sample of a study of blood T cells in healthy people across ages. Each CDR3 protein is one row after TCRdb ran MiXCR on the 5' RACE reads. This table has about 680,000 distinct CDR3 sequences, roughly 50% appearing once. Sequenced input: blood. These receptor sequences come from a woman in her sixties in good health. Both conserved end residues are trimmed from each CDR3.

V: TRBV20-1; CDR3: SARDRVGAETQY
V: TRBV7-9; CDR3: ASSLVGQGTTEAF
V: TRBV2; CDR3: ASRGDSIYEQY
V: TRBV29-1; CDR3: SVVSVADEQF
V: TRBV28; CDR3: ASSLLLAGGSYEQY
V: TRBV6-2/TRBV6-3; CDR3: ASSENEYGYT
V: TRBV2; CDR3: ASSESTGYT
V: TRBV20-1; CDR3: SARDAGQGGYGYT
V: TRBV6-2/TRBV6-3; CDR3: ASSDPTDEQY
V: TRBV4-2; CDR3: ASSTLSSAVREDTQY
V: TRBV11-2; CDR3: ASSFNLETQY
V: TRBV7-2; CDR3: ASSSTSGSGIEQF
V: TRBV5-1; CDR3: ASSLWSSGSPETLY
V: TRBV6-6; CDR3: ASSSVLAWDEQF
V: TRBV4-1; CDR3: ASSQLTGDNEQF
V: TRBV7-8; CDR3: ASSLRLAESSYEQY
V: TRBV7-9; CDR3: ASSFGGLGYT
V: TRBV5-5; CDR3: ASSAPQGDQY
V: TRBV4-3; CDR3: ASSQGPGQGTFVNTEAF
V: TRBV6-5; CDR3: ASSSVRSTDTQY
V: TRBV7-2; CDR3: ASSLVNSGRSQETQY
V: TRBV7-2; CDR3: ASSPTSGRMYEQY
V: TRBV20-1; CDR3: SAKDTGTGGLNTEAF
V: TRBV25-1; CDR3: ASSEGFGSPPH
V: TRBV12-3/TRBV12-4; CDR3: ASSWTGSTNHGYT
V: TRBV18; CDR3: ASSPRETSDTQY
V: TRBV4-2; CDR3: ASSQDEAQAKNIQY
V: TRBV29-1; CDR3: SVSQGIAGNTIY
V: TRBV10-3; CDR3: AIRRMTSGNTDTRY